This TCR beta chain stems from a study of cytomegalovirus exposure and HLA in healthy donors. About the research overall: Of some 400 genotyped donors, roughly 86% clustered with self-reported Caucasian donors.

The PCR used 60 Vbeta and 13 Jbeta primers. Method: immunoSEQ multiplex PCR; TCRdb's copy keeps in-frame clones and lacks some. The data contain about 150,000 clones, about 80% of them seen just once; the ten biggest clones take up about an eighth. Germline lookup yields CDR1 MNHEY and CDR2 SVGAGI. The CDR3 loop spans 15 amino acids. Study findings and constraints: The listing of roughly 160 TCR beta chains classed them as cytomegalovirus-associated. Among donors in an Asian-associated ancestry cluster, a later analysis reportedly found fewer N-insertions than the roughly 670-donor mean. Through in vitro validation, three CMV-associated chains were shown to be specific for CMV antigens.

Points on this clone: Its antigen remains unidentified. Relative to the germline gene, one junction end is altered; a read error may explain this.

This chain joins TRBV6-5 and TRBJ2-7, with 9 bases that match TRBD1. The sequenced sample consisted of PBMCs. The sequence derives from a man in his forties in good health and CMV-seropositive. The chain's CDR3 is CASSPSPGQGRSEDF. The CDR3 nucleotides read TGTGCCAGCAGTCCGTCACCGGGACAGGGAAGATCGGAGGACTTC.